This record covers a single T cell receptor (beta chain). In the source study's methods: Cell counts per sample came from amplifying reference gene primers. The protocol was immunoSEQ multiplex PCR, while the TCRdb copy is restricted to in-frame clones and leaves out a portion. That table furnishes V, J and clone size, whereas the DNA furnished D and trimming. The data contain approximately 73,000 clones, approximately 86% of them singletons. The data belong to a study of blood T cell repertoires in COVID-19. The overall study: COVID-19 samples, acute and convalescent, were from the United States, Italy and Spain. PBMCs, B-cell-depleted T cells, or T cells were the source of the cDNA or gDNA that made up the material.

Germline CDR1 SGHAT, CDR2 FQDESV (reference sequence). There are 13 residues in the CDR3. Trimming removed 5 bases at V and 2 bases at J, with 9 bases between. The TCR originated in an older woman with acute or convalescent COVID-19. Sequenced sample: peripheral blood. V is TRBV11-1 and J is TRBJ2-5; the D is unclear. The CDR3 DNA reads as TGTGCCAGCAGCACTAACCCTCAAGAGACCCAGTACTTC. Residues: CASSTNPQETQYF.